These 13 T cell receptor beta chains originate from one sample sequenced in a study of T cell repertoires in cytomegalovirus infection. TCRdb analysed the reads with MiXCR anew, one entry per CDR3 protein. This table holds about half a million distinct CDR3 sequences, 33% found once. Antigen specificity for these receptors is unknown. This specimen was cultured PBMCs, taken from culture after CMV antigen stimulation. The receptors stem from a human donor in good health (CMV status not recorded). Some clones in this sample may be carry-over from other donors' samples.

The V gene is TRBV19, the J gene TRBJ2-5; possibly TRBD1 for D (8 bases). This CDR3 contains 15 residues. Per germline, CDR1 LNHDA and CDR2 SQIVND (reference sequence). V was clipped by 3 bases and J by 4 bases, with 15 bases between them. CDR3 coding DNA: TGTGCCAGTAGTATCAAACAGGGGGGGAGAGAGACCCAGTACTTC. Residues: CASSIKQGGRETQYF.

The chain combines TRBV6-6 with TRBJ1-2; perhaps TRBD1 as D (5 bases). Between the trimmed V and J ends, which lost 4 bases and 0 bases, there was a span of 12 bases. CDR3 length: 15 amino acids. Germline-derived CDR1 and CDR2 are MNHNY and SVGAGI (reference sequence). DNA for the CDR3: TGTGCCAGCAGTTCCAAGGGGCACGCTAACTATGGCTACACCTTC. This encodes CASSSKGHANYGYTF.

This chain joins TRBV30 and TRBJ1-5; D gene ambiguous. The germline CDR1 and CDR2 sequences are GTSNPN and SVGIG (reference sequence). CDR3 size: 13 residues. The V end lost 2 bases, the J end lost 3 bases, and 8 bases lay between the germline ends. CDR3 loop: CAWSWSINQPQHF. The CDR3 region has the DNA TGTGCCTGGAGTTGGTCGATCAATCAGCCCCAGCATTTT.

Turning to this clonotype: A much more abundant neighbour one base away suggests this may be a read error. The chain couples TRBV7-2 to TRBJ2-1; 10 nucleotides align to TRBD2. Germline CDR1 SGHTA, CDR2 FQGNSA. The CDR3 extends over 19 amino acids. The CDR3 reads CAISTYSPLAGLPMNEQFF. In DNA form, the CDR3 reads TGTGCCATCAGCACCTATTCCCCACTAGCGGGGCTACCTATGAATGAGCAGTTCTTC.

This clonotype was observed a handful of times. V is TRBV24-1 and J is TRBJ1-2; D gene ambiguous. Looked up from germline, CDR1 is KGHDR and CDR2 is SFDVKD. The germline V and J ends were trimmed by 9 bases and 3 bases, with 13 bases remaining between them. The CDR3 loop spans 13 amino acids. The CDR3 sequence is CATAGKTDYGYTF. CDR3 DNA sequence: TGTGCCACCGCCGGGAAAACCGACTATGGCTACACCTTC.

This clonotype has a count of ten or more. This sequence joins TRBV7-2 and TRBJ1-5; TRBD1 matches at 8 bases. This CDR3 has 16 amino acids. Germline values: CDR1 SGHTA, CDR2 FQGNSA. V lost 3 bases and J lost 4; bases outside the gene matches: 8. The CDR3 is CASSFDRGRWNQPQHF. CDR3 DNA: TGTGCCAGCAGCTTCGACAGGGGAAGGTGGAATCAGCCCCAGCATTTT.

This clonotype showed up many times. The chain combines TRBV7-8 with TRBJ1-1; D gene uncertain. The CDR3 has 16 amino acids. The germline gives CDR1 SGHVS, CDR2 FQNEAQ. V shed 5 bases and J shed 5 bases, with 21 bases lying between them. In DNA form, the CDR3 reads TGTGCCAGCAGCGACGCCCCCTTTGGCTCCCCAACTGAAGCTTTCTTT. Translated, it gives CASSDAPFGSPTEAFF.

The chain has TRBV6-5 and TRBJ2-2, with TRBD1 matching over 7 bases. The trim removed 7 bases at V and 3 bases at J, leaving 5 bases unmatched. In germline, CDR1 is MNHEY, CDR2 SVGAGI. The CDR3 is 14 residues long. The CDR3: CASTNRGYTGELFF. The CDR3 DNA is TGTGCCAGCACCAACAGGGGCTACACCGGGGAGCTGTTTTTT.

This chain links TRBV7-3 with TRBJ2-3; a possible D gene is TRBD2 (5 bases). Trimming stripped 3 bases from V and 6 bases from J, with 13 bases between. Germline V CDR1 and CDR2: SGHTA, FQGTGA. This CDR3 is 14 amino acids long. CDR3 region: CASSFKRSSDTQYF. The DNA for the CDR3 is TGTGCCAGCAGCTTCAAGCGGTCCTCTGATACGCAGTATTTT.

The rearrangement joins TRBV12-3 or TRBV12-4 to TRBJ2-1, with 15 bases lining up with TRBD2. This CDR3 region has 15 residues. Trimming cost V 5 bases and J 14 bases; bases outside gene matches: 10. CDR3 DNA sequence: TGTGCCAGCAGTGGGACGGGACTAGCGGGAGGAGCGGAGTTCTTC. Translating gives CASSGTGLAGGAEFF.

The chain combines TRBV5-4 with TRBJ2-7; D call uncertain. V gave up 2 bases and J gave up 6 bases, with 9 bases separating them. CDR3 size: 12 residues. CDR1 is SGHNT and CDR2 is YYREEE in the germline V gene (reference sequence). The CDR3 DNA sequence: TGTGCCAGCAGCTTCGGCACCCTCGAGCAGTACTTC. Residues: CASSFGTLEQYF.

The chain has TRBV19 and TRBJ1-5; 7 bases are shared with TRBD1. The germline gives CDR1 LNHDA, CDR2 SQIVND (reference sequence). V dropped 5 bases and J dropped 1; count of bases not matched to a gene: 5. CDR3 length: 15 amino acids. The CDR3 sequence: CASSYGTASNQPQHF. The DNA of the CDR3 is TGTGCCAGTAGTTACGGGACAGCGAGCAATCAGCCCCAGCATTTT. The whole variable domain, remainder taken from reference TRBV19 and TRBJ1-5, is DGGITQSPKYLFRKEGQNVTLSCEQNLNHDAMYWYRQDPGQGLRLIYYSQIVNDFQKGDIAEGYSVSREKKESFPLTVTSAQKNPTAFYLCASSYGTASNQPQHFGDGTRLSIL.

This clonotype was counted between two and nine times. J is TRBJ2-2 and V is TRBV29-1; the D is unclear. V was trimmed by 4 bases and J by 1 base, leaving 10 bases between them. Germline values: CDR1 SQVTM, CDR2 ANQGSEA. CDR3 size: 14 residues. In DNA, the CDR3 is TGCAGCGTTGTGCTTCAGCAGAACACCGGGGAGCTGTTTTTT. This sequence encodes CSVVLQQNTGELFF.